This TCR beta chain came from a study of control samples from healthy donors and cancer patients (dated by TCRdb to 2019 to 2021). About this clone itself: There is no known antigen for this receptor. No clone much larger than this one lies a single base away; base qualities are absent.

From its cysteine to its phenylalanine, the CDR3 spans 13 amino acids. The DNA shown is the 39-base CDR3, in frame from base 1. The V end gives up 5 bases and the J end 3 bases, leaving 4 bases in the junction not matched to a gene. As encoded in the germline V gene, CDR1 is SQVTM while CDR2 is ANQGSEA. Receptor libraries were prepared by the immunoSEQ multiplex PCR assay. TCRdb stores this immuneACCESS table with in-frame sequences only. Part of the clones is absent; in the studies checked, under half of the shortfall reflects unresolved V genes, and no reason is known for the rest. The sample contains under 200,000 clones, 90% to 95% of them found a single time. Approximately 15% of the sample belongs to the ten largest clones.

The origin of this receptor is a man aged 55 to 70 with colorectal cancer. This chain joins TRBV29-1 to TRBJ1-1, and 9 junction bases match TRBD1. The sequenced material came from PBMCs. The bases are TGCAGCGTTCGCGGGACAGGGTACACTGAAGCTTTCTTT. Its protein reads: CSVRGTGYTEAFF.